This record concerns one T cell receptor beta chain sequence. The data were produced by immunoSEQ multiplex PCR, yet TCRdb's version contains in-frame clones alone and is incomplete. The sample lists 150,000 to 200,000 clones, around 89% seen once, with approximately 7% in the top ten. Ages ranged from about 18 to 90 years, with residence in under 25 US areas. The sample is drawn from a study of blood T cell repertoires in COVID-19. V was trimmed by 6 bases and J by 1 base, leaving 9 bases between them. This CDR3 has 14 amino acids. The germline V gene encodes CDR1 SGHTA and CDR2 FQGNSA. The V call is TRBV7-2, the J call TRBJ1-4, with D possibly being TRBD1 (6 bases). The material sequenced was PBMCs or T cells enriched from blood (not recorded which). This receptor was identified in a woman aged 45-65 years who had recovered from COVID-19. CDR3 sequence reads: CASRLTGTNEKLFF. In DNA form, the CDR3 reads TGTGCCAGCAGATTGACAGGAACTAATGAAAAACTGTTTTTT.